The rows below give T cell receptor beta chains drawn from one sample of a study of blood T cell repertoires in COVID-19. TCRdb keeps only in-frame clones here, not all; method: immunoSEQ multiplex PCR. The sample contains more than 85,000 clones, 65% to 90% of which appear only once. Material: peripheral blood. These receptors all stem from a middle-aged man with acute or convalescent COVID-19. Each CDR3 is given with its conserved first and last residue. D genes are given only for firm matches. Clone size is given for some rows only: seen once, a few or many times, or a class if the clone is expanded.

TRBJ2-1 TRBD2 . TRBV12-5 CASGLIAGGSYNEQFF TGTGCTAGTGGTTTGATAGCGGGGGGCTCCTACAATGAGCAGTTCTTC
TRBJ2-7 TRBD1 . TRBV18 CASSPGTESYEQYF TGTGCCAGCTCACCGGGGACAGAGTCCTACGAGCAGTACTTC
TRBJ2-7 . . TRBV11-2 CASSLLSPGVYEQYF TGTGCCAGCAGCTTATTGTCCCCGGGAGTCTACGAGCAGTACTTC
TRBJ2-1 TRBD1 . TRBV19 CASSPGDRAYNEQFF TGTGCCAGTAGTCCTGGGGACAGAGCCTACAATGAGCAGTTCTTC
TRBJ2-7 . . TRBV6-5 CASRPGLSGSYEQYF TGTGCCAGCAGACCAGGGCTCTCGGGCTCCTACGAGCAGTACTTC
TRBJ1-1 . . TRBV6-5 CASSYSNQGLNTEAFF TGTGCCAGCAGTTACTCGAATCAGGGGCTGAACACTGAAGCTTTCTTT
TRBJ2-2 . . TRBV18 CASSPSRVTNTGELFF TGTGCCAGCTCACCCTCCAGGGTAACCAACACCGGGGAGCTGTTTTTT
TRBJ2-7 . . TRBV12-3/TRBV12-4 CASSSHDSYEQYF TGTGCCAGCAGTTCACACGACAGCTACGAGCAGTACTTC
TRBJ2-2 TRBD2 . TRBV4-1 CASSQEAGVRSGELFF TGCGCCAGCAGCCAAGAGGCGGGAGTAAGGTCCGGGGAGCTGTTTTTT
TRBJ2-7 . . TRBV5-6 CASSSWTRSYEQYF TGTGCCAGCAGCTCTTGGACTCGATCCTACGAGCAGTACTTC
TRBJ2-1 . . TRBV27 CASSPSYNEQFF TGTGCCAGCAGTCCTAGTTACAATGAGCAGTTCTTC
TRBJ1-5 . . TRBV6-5 CASSPATSGNQPQHF TGTGCCAGCAGCCCCGCCACGAGCGGCAATCAGCCCCAGCATTTT
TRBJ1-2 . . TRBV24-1 CATSETGAASGYTF TGTGCCACCAGTGAGACGGGAGCCGCTAGTGGCTACACCTTC
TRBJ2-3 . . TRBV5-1 CASSLQGVTQYF TGCGCCAGCAGCTTGCAGGGCGTTACGCAGTATTTT
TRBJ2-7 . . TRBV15 CATSISGHEQYF TGTGCCACCAGCATATCAGGGCACGAGCAGTACTTC
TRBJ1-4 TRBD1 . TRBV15 CATSSLQGEEKLFF TGTGCCACCAGCAGTCTACAGGGGGAGGAAAAACTGTTTTTT
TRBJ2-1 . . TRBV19 CASSIQLAYNEQFF TGTGCCAGTAGTATACAACTAGCCTACAATGAGCAGTTCTTC
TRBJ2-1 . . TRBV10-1 CASRQDSSYNEQFF TGCGCCAGCCGTCAGGATAGCTCCTACAATGAGCAGTTCTTC
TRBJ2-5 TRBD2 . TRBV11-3 CASSLDPEGGPSETQYF TGTGCCAGCAGCTTAGATCCCGAGGGAGGGCCGTCAGAGACCCAGTACTTC
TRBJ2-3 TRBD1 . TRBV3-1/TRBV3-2 CASSHNLGTGSSDTQYF TGTGCCAGCAGCCATAACCTCGGGACAGGGTCCTCAGATACGCAGTATTTT
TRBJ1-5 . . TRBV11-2 CASSQTVNRPQHF TGTGCCAGCAGCCAGACAGTTAATCGGCCCCAGCATTTT
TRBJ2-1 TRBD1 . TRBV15 CATSSSPGQGRNEQFF TGTGCCACCAGCTCCAGCCCGGGACAGGGGAGAAATGAGCAGTTCTTC
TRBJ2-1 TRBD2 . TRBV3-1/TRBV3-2 CASSQDAAGVGNEQFF TGTGCCAGCAGCCAAGACGCAGCGGGAGTCGGAAATGAGCAGTTCTTC
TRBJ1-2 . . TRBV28 CASSSLYGYTF TGTGCCAGCAGTTCCCTCTATGGCTACACCTTC
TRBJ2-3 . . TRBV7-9 CASSGQRSTDTQYF TGTGCCAGCAGCGGACAGCGTAGCACAGATACGCAGTATTTT
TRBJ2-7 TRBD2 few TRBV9 CASSKGLAGGLEQYF TGTGCCAGCAGCAAAGGACTAGCGGGGGGGCTTGAGCAGTACTTC
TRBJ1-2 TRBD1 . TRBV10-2 CASSLGQETYGYTF TGCGCCAGCAGTTTGGGACAGGAAACCTATGGCTACACCTTC
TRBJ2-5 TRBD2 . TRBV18 CASSPDAGGQETQYF TGTGCCAGCTCACCAGATGCGGGGGGGCAAGAGACCCAGTACTTC